This passage covers 8 T cell receptor beta chains from one sample sequenced in a study of cytomegalovirus exposure and HLA in healthy donors. The PCR was carried out with 60 Vbeta primers and 13 Jbeta primers. Assay: immunoSEQ multiplex PCR; the TCRdb copy retains only in-frame clones and omits some. The table shows roughly 180,000 clones, with 75% occurring only once. Sequences were obtained from PBMCs. All receptors come from a male donor in good health and CMV-seronegative.

V usage is TRBV30 and J usage is TRBJ2-1, with D maybe TRBD2 (5 bases). Trimming took off 5 bases at V and 9 bases at J, with 8 bases between the two ends. The CDR3 consists of 10 residues. Looked up from germline, CDR1 is GTSNPN and CDR2 is SVGIG (reference sequence). This chain's CDR3 is CAWERVEQFF. The CDR3 nucleotides read TGTGCCTGGGAGAGGGTTGAGCAGTTCTTC.

This clone was counted between two and nine times. CDR3: CASSRPPDGLNYGYTF. CDR3 coding DNA: TGTGCCAGCAGCCGTCCTCCGGATGGACTTAACTATGGCTACACCTTC. The chain has TRBV7-9 and TRBJ1-2; the D is unclear. Germline CDR1 and CDR2: SEHNR and FQNEAQ (reference sequence). V lost 5 bases, J lost 1 base, and 17 bases lay in between. This CDR3 is built from 16 residues.

The chain employs TRBV7-9 and TRBJ2-1; 9 nucleotides line up with TRBD2. The junction had 8 bases not matched to a gene; V was cut back by 5 bases and J by 6 bases. Looked up from germline, CDR1 is SEHNR and CDR2 is FQNEAQ (reference sequence). CDR3 length: 15 residues. CDR3 DNA sequence: TGTGCCAGCAGCCCTTTGGGACTAGCTGTCAATGAGCAGTTCTTC. Protein: CASSPLGLAVNEQFF.

This chain uses TRBV2 with TRBJ1-5, with D unclear. This CDR3 region has 13 residues. Trimming removed 4 bases at V and 5 bases at J, with 9 bases between. Per germline, CDR1 SNHLY and CDR2 FYNNEI. The CDR3 sequence: CASSGGMDQPQHF. The CDR3 region has the DNA TGTGCCAGCAGTGGCGGGATGGATCAGCCCCAGCATTTT. The entire variable domain, with the rest obtained from reference TRBV2 and TRBJ1-5, is as follows: EPEVTQTPSHQVTQMGQEVILRCVPISNHLYFYWYRQILGQKVEFLVSFYNNEISEKSEIFDDQFSVERPDGSNFTLKIRSTKLEDSAMYFCASSGGMDQPQHFGDGTRLSIL.

The chain is built from TRBV4-2 and TRBJ2-6; D is uncertain. V was cut by 0 bases and J by 2 bases, with 5 bases left in between. The germline gives CDR1 LGHNA, CDR2 YNFKEQ. The CDR3 totals 15 residues. CDR3 protein: CASSQDSPGANVLTF. CDR3 bases: TGTGCCAGCAGCCAAGATAGCCCTGGGGCCAACGTCCTGACTTTC.

This chain connects TRBV9 to TRBJ1-1; D not certain. The CDR3 sequence is 14 residues long. Trimming shortened V by 0 bases and J by 2 bases, and 8 bases separated the two germline ends. Looked up from germline, CDR1 is SGDLS and CDR2 is YYNGEE. The CDR3 DNA is TGTGCCAGCAGCGTAGGGCCCCACAACACTGAAGCTTTCTTT. Residues: CASSVGPHNTEAFF.

The chain uses TRBV5-1 and TRBJ2-1, with 7 bases that match TRBD1. CDR1 SGHRS and CDR2 YFSETQ come from the germline V gene. CDR3 length: 15 amino acids. J lost 2 bases, V lost 0 bases, and 2 bases had no gene match. CDR3 protein: CASSLVQGAYNEQFF. The CDR3, as DNA: TGCGCCAGCAGCTTGGTGCAGGGGGCCTACAATGAGCAGTTCTTC.

The chain joins TRBV12-5 to TRBJ2-1; 10 bases match TRBD2. The trim removed 0 bases at V and 6 bases at J, leaving 8 bases unmatched. This CDR3 comprises 17 residues. Germline CDR1 reads LGHNT; CDR2 reads FRNRAP. The CDR3 here is CASGLVFGTSVFNEQFF. For the CDR3, the DNA is TGTGCTAGTGGTTTGGTATTTGGGACTAGCGTATTCAATGAGCAGTTCTTC.